Here is one T cell receptor beta chain with its context. From germline, CDR1 is SGHRS and CDR2 YFSETQ. Trimming left V 4 bases short and J 0 bases short, with 16 bases between. There are 16 residues in the CDR3. The data are from a study of control samples from healthy donors and cancer patients. Clones were sequenced by immunoSEQ multiplex PCR, and TCRdb holds only the in-frame ones, with some missing. Here the sample spans 80,000 to 100,000 clones, 88% being singletons. The source material was blood. This receptor was identified in a man in his thirties or forties in good health. This chain links TRBV5-1 with TRBJ1-1; D unresolved. CDR3 residues: CASSDDITHMNTEAFF. CDR3 in DNA: TGCGCCAGCAGCGACGACATCACCCACATGAACACTGAAGCTTTCTTT.